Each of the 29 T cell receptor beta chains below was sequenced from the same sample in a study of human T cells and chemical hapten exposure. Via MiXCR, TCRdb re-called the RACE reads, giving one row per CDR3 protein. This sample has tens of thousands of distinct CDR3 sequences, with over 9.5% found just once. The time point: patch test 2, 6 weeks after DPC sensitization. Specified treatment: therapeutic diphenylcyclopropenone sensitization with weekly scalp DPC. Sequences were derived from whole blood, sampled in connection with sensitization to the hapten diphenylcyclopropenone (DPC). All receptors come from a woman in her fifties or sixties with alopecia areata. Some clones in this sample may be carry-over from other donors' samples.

CDR3 sequence: CASSPLANEQFF. The CDR3, as DNA: TGTGCCAGCTCACCACTTGCAAATGAGCAGTTCTTC. The rearrangement links TRBV18 to TRBJ2-1; D uncertain. Germline V gene lookup returns CDR1 KGHSH and CDR2 LQKENI. Trimming removed 1 base from V and 7 bases from J, with 5 bases in between. This CDR3 has 12 residues.

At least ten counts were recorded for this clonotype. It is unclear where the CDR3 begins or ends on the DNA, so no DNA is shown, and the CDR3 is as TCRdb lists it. The CDR3 region is CASSSSGLAALPEYF. J is TRBJ2-7 and V is TRBV27; the table's D call of TRBD2 was not tested on the DNA. The CDR3 extends over 15 residues, inclusive of both ends. Germline V gene sequence: CDR1 MNHEY, CDR2 SMNVEV (reference sequence).

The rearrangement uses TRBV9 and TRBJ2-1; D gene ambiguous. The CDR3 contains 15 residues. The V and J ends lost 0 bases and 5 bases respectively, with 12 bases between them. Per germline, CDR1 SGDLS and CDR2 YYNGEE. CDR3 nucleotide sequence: TGTGCCAGCAGCGTAGACTATACAGAACACAATGAGCAGTTCTTC. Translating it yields CASSVDYTEHNEQFF. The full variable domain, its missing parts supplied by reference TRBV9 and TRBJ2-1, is DSGVTQTPKHLITATGQRVTLRCSPRSGDLSVYWYQQSLDQGLQFLIQYYNGEERAKGNILERFSAQQFPDLHSELNLSSLELGDSALYFCASSVDYTEHNEQFFGPGTRLTVL.

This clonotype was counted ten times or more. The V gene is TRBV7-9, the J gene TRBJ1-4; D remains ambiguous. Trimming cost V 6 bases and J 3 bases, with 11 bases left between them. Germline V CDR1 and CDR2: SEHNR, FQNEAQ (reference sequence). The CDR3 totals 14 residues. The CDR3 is CASRGPGANEKLFF. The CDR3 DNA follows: TGTGCCAGCAGAGGCCCCGGGGCTAATGAAAAACTGTTTTTT.

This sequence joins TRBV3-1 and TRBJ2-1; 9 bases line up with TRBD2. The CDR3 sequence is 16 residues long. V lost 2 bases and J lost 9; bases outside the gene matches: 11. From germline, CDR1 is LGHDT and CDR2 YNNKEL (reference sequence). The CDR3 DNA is TGTGCCAGCAGCCAATCCTTTAGCGGGAGAGACGGTGAGCAGTTCTTC. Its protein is CASSQSFSGRDGEQFF.

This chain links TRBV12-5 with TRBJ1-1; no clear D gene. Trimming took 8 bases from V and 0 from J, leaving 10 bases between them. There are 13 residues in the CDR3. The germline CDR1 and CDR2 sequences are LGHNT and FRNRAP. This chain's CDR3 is CASRGGLNTEAFF. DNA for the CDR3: TGTGCTAGTCGCGGAGGGCTGAACACTGAAGCTTTCTTT.

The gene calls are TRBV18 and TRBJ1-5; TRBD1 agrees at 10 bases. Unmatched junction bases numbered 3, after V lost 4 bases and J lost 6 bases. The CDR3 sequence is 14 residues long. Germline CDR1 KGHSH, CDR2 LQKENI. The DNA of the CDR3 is TGTGCCAGCTCACGACAGGGGGCGGGTCAGCCCCAGCATTTT. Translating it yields CASSRQGAGQPQHF.

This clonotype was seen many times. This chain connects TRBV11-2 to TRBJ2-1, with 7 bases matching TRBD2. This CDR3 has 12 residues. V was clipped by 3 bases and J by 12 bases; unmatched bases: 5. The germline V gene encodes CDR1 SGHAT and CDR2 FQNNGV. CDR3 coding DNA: TGTGCCAGCAGCTTGAGGACTAGTCCGCAGTTCTTC. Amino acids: CASSLRTSPQFF.

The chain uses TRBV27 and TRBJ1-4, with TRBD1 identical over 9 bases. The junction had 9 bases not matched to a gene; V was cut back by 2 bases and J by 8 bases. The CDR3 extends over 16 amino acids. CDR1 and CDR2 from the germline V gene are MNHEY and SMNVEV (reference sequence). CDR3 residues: CASSLGDRATGEKLFF. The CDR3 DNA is TGTGCCAGCAGTTTAGGGGACAGGGCCACGGGCGAAAAACTGTTTTTT.

CDR3 sequence (DNA): TGTGCCAGCAGTGACGCGGGACAGGGCCCCGGTAACATTCAGTACTTC. As protein: CASSDAGQGPGNIQYF. The chain employs TRBV6-2 or TRBV6-3 and TRBJ2-4; TRBD1 aligns across 9 bases. V lost 5 bases to trimming and J lost 7 bases; unmatched junction nucleotides: 12. Per germline, CDR1 MNHEY and CDR2 SVGEGT. CDR3 length: 16 residues.

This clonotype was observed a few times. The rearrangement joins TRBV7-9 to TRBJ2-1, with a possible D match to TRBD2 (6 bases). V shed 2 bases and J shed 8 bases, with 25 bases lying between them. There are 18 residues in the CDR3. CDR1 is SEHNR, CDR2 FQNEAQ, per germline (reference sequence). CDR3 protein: CASSLIQGFSGVADEQFF. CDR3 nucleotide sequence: TGTGCCAGCAGCTTAATTCAGGGTTTTTCGGGGGTAGCGGATGAGCAGTTCTTC.

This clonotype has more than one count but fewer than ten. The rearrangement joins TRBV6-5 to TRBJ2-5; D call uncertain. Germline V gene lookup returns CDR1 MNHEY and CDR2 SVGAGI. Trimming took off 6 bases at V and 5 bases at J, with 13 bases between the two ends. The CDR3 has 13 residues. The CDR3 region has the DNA TGTGCCAGCAGATGGACCGGACGGGAGACCCAGTACTTC. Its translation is CASRWTGRETQYF.

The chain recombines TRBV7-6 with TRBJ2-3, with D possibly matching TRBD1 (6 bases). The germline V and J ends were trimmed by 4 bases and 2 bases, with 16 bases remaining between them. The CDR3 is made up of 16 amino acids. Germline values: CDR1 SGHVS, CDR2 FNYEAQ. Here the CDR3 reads CASSSQGRGYTDTQYF. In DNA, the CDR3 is TGTGCCAGCAGCTCTCAGGGCAGGGGTTACACAGATACGCAGTATTTT.

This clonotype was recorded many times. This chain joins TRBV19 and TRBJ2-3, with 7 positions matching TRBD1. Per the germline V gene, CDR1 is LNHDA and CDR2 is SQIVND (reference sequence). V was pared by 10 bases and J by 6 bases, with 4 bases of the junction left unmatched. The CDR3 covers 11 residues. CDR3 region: CATVRGDTQYF. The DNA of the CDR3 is TGTGCCACCGTCAGGGGGGATACGCAGTATTTT.

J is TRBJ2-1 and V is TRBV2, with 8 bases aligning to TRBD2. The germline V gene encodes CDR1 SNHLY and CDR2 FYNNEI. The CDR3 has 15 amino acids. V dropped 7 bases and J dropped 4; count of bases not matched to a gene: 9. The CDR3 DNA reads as TGTGCCAGCACGCGGAACGGGAGGGAATACAATGAGCAGTTCTTC. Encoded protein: CASTRNGREYNEQFF.

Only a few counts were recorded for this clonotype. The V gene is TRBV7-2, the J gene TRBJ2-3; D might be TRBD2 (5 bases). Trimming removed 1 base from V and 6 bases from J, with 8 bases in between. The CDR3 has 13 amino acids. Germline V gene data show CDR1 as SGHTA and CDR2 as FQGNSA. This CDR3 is CASSLGRGDTQYF. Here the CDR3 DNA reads TGTGCCAGCAGCTTAGGCCGAGGGGATACGCAGTATTTT.

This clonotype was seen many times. CDR3 sequence: CASILITGTGISDGYTF. The CDR3 DNA reads TGTGCCAGCATCCTAATCACAGGGACAGGGATCTCTGATGGCTACACCTTC. This rearrangement joins TRBV7-2 to TRBJ1-2; 9 bases agree with TRBD1. The CDR3 extends over 17 amino acids. V lost 7 bases, J lost 6 bases, and 18 bases stayed unmatched. The germline V gene has CDR1 SGHTA and CDR2 FQGNSA.

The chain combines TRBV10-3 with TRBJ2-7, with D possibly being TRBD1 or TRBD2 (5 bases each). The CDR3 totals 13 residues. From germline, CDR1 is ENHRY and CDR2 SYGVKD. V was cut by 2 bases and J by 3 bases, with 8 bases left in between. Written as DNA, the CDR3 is TGTGCCATCAGTGAGGTTGGGGGCTACGAGCAGTACTTC. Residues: CAISEVGGYEQYF.

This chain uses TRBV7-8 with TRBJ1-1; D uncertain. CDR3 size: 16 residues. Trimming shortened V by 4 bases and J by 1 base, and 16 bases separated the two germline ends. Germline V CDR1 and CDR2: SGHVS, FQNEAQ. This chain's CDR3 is CASSYHVDGKNTEAFF. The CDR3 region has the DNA TGTGCCAGCAGCTACCATGTGGACGGGAAGAACACTGAAGCTTTCTTT.

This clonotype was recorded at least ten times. The chain's CDR3 is CASSYHREQGEQFF. CDR3 in DNA: TGTGCCAGCAGTTACCACAGGGAACAGGGTGAGCAGTTCTTC. V and J are TRBV6-2 or TRBV6-3 and TRBJ2-1; D perhaps matches TRBD1 (6 bases). The V and J ends lost 2 bases and 9 bases respectively, with 14 bases between them. This CDR3 region has 14 residues. Looked up from germline, CDR1 is MNHEY and CDR2 is SVGEGT.

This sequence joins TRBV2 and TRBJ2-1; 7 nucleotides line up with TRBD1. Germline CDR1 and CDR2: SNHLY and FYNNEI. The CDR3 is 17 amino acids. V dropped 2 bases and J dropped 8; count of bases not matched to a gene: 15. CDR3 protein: CASSETGDGTPWDEQFF. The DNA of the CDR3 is TGTGCCAGCAGTGAAACAGGGGACGGGACACCGTGGGATGAGCAGTTCTTC.

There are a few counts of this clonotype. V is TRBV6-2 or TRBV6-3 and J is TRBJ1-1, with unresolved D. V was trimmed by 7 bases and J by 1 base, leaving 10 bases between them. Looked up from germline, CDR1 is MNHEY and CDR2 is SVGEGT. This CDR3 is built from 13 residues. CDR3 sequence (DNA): TGTGCCAGCACCCTAACACAGAACACTGAAGCTTTCTTT. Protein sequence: CASTLTQNTEAFF.

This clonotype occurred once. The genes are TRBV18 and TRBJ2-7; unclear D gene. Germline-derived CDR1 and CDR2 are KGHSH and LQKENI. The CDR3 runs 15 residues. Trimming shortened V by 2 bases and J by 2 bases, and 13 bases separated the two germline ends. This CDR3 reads CASSPSSAPTYEQYF. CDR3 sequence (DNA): TGTGCCAGCTCACCAAGCTCCGCACCTACCTACGAGCAGTACTTC.

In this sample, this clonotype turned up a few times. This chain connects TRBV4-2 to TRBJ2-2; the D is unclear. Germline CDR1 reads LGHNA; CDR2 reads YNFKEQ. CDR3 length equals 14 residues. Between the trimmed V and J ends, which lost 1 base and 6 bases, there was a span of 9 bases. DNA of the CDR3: TGTGCCAGCAGCCAAGTTACCTTCGCCGGGGAGCTGTTTTTT. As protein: CASSQVTFAGELFF.

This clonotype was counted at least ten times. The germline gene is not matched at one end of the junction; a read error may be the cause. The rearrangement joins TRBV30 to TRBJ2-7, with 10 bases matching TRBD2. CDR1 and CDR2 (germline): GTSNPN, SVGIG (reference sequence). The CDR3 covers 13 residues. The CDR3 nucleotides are TGTGCCCGGAGCGCTAGCGGGAGTCGCGAGCAGTACTTC. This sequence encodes CARSASGSREQYF.

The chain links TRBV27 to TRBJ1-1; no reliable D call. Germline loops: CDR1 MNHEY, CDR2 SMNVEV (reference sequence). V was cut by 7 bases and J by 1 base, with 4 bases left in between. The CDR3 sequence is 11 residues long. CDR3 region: CASTGNTEAFF. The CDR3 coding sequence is TGTGCCAGCACTGGGAACACTGAAGCTTTCTTT.

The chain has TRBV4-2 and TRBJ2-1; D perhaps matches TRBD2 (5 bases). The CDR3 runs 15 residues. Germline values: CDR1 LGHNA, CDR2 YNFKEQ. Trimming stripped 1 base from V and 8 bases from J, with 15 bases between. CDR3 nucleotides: TGTGCCAGCAGCCAAGTGGCGGGTAGTGGCGATGAGCAGTTCTTC. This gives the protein CASSQVAGSGDEQFF.

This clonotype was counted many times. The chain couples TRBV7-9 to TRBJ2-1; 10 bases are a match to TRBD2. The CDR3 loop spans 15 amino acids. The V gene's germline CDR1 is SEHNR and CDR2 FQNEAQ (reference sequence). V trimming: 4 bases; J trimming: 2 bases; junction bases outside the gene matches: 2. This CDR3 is CASSSSGRAYNEQFF. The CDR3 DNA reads TGTGCCAGCAGCTCTAGCGGGAGAGCCTACAATGAGCAGTTCTTC.

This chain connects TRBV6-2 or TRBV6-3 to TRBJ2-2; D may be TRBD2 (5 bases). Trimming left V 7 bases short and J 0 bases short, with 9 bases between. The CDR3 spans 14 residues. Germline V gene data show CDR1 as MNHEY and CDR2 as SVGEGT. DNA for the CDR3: TGTGCCAGCAAGAGACTACCGAACACCGGGGAGCTGTTTTTT. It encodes CASKRLPNTGELFF.